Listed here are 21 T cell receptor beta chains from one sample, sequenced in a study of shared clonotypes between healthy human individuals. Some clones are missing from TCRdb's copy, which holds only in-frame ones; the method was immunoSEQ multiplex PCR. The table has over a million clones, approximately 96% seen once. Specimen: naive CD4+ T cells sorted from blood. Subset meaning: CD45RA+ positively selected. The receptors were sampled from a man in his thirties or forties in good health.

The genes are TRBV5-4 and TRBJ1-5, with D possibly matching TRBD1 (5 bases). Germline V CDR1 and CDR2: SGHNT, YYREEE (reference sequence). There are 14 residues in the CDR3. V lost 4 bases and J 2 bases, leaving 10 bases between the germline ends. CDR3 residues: CASSQGRGNQPQHF. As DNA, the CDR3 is TGTGCCAGCAGCCAGGGCAGGGGCAATCAGCCCCAGCATTTT.

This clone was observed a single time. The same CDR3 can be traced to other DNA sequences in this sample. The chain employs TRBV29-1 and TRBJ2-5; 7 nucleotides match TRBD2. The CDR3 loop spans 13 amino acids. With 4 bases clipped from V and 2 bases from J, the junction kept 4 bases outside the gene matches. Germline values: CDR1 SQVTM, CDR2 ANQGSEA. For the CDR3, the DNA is TGCAGCGTTGGGACGGGGGGACAAGAGACCCAGTACTTC. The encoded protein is CSVGTGGQETQYF.

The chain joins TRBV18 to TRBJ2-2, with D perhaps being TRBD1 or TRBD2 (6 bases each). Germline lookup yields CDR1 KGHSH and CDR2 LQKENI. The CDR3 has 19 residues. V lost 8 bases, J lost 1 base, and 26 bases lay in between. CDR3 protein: CASARKDIGGWLNTGELFF. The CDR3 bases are TGTGCCAGCGCGAGAAAAGACATCGGGGGCTGGTTGAACACCGGGGAGCTGTTTTTT.

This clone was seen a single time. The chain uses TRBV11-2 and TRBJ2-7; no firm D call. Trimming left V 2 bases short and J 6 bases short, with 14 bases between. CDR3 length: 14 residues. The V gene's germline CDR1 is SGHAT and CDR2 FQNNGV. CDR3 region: CASSLLNPASEQYF. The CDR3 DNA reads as TGTGCCAGCAGCTTACTAAACCCCGCCTCCGAGCAGTACTTC.

CDR3: CASSLGTGLEAFF. CDR3 coding DNA: TGCGCCAGCAGCTTGGGGACAGGGCTTGAAGCTTTCTTT. J is TRBJ1-1 and V is TRBV5-1; 8 nucleotides align to TRBD1. CDR1 is SGHRS, CDR2 YFSETQ, per germline. The CDR3 contains 13 residues. V trimming: 0 bases; J trimming: 7 bases; junction bases outside the gene matches: 2.

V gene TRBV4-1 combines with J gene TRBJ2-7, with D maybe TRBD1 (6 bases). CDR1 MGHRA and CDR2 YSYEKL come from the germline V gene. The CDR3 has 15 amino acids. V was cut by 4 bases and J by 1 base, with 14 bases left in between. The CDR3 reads CASSPPGTTSYEQYF. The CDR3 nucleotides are TGCGCCAGCAGCCCCCCCGGGACAACTTCCTACGAGCAGTACTTC.

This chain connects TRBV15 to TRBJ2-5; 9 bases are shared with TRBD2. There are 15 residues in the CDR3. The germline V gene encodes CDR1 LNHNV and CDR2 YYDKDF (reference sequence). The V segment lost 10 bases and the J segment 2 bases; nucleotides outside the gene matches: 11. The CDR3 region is CASAIAGEGQETQYF. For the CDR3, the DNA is TGTGCCAGCGCAATAGCGGGAGAGGGGCAAGAGACCCAGTACTTC.

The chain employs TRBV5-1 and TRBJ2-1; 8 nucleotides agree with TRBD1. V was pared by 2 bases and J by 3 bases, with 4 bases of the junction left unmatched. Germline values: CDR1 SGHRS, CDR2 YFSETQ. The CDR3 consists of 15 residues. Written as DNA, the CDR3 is TGCGCCAGCAGCTTCCGGGACAGGAGCTACAATGAGCAGTTCTTC. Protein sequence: CASSFRDRSYNEQFF.

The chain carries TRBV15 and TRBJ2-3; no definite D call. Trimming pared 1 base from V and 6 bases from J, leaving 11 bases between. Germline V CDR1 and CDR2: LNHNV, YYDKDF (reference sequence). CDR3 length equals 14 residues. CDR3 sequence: CATSRVPVSDTQYF. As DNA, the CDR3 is TGTGCCACCAGCAGAGTCCCCGTTTCCGATACGCAGTATTTT. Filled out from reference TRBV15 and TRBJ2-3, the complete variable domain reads DAMVIQNPRYQVTQFGKPVTLSCSQTLNHNVMYWYQQKSSQAPKLLFHYYDKDFNNEADTPDNFQSRRPNTSFCFLDIRSPGLGDTAMYLCATSRVPVSDTQYFGPGTRLTVL.

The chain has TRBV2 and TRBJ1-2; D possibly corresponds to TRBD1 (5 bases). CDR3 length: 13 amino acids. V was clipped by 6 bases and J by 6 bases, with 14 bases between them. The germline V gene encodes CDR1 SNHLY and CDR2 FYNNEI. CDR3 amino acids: CASRDDRHDGYTF. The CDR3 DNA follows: TGTGCCAGCAGGGACGACAGACACGATGGCTACACCTTC.

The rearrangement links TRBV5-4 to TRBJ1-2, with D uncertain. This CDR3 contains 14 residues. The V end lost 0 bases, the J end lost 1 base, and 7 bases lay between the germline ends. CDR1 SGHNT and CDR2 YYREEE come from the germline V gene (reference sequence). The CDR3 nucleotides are TGTGCCAGCAGCTTGGAGCGCAGTAACTATGGCTACACCTTC. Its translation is CASSLERSNYGYTF.

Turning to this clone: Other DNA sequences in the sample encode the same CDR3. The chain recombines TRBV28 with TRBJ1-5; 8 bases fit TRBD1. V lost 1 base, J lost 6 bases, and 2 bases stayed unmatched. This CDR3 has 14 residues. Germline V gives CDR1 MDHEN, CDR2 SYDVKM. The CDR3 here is CASSLLGQGQPQHF. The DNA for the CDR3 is TGTGCCAGCAGTTTATTAGGACAGGGTCAGCCCCAGCATTTT.

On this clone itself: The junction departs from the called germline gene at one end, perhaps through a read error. The CDR3 DNA reads as TGTGCCGGCAGCTTTTATAGCAATCAGCCCCAGCATTTT. Amino acid sequence: CAGSFYSNQPQHF. This rearrangement joins TRBV5-5 to TRBJ1-5; D not resolved. From germline, CDR1 is SGHKS and CDR2 YYEKEE (reference sequence). This CDR3 comprises 13 residues.

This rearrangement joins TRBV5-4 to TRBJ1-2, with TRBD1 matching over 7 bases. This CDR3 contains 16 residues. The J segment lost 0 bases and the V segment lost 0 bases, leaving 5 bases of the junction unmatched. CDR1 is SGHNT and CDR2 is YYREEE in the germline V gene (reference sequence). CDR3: CASSLDRTGPNYGYTF. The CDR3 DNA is TGTGCCAGCAGCTTGGATAGGACAGGCCCTAACTATGGCTACACCTTC.

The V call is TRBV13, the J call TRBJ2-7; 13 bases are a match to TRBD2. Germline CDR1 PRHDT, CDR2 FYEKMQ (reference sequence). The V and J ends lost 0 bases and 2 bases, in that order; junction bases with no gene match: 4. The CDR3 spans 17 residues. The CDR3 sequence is CASSLGRGLAGTYEQYF. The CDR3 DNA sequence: TGTGCCAGCAGCTTAGGTAGGGGACTAGCGGGAACCTACGAGCAGTACTTC. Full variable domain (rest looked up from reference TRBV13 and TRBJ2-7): AAGVIQSPRHLIKEKRETATLKCYPIPRHDTVYWYQQGPGQDPQFLISFYEKMQSDKGSIPDRFSAQQFSDYHSELNMSSLELGDSALYFCASSLGRGLAGTYEQYFGPGTRLTVT.

Written as DNA, the CDR3 is TGTGCCAGCAGCTTAAGGGCGGCTAGCGGAACCTACAATGAGCAGTTCTTC. Its protein is CASSLRAASGTYNEQFF. The rearrangement links TRBV7-3 to TRBJ2-1; 7 nucleotides line up with TRBD2. This CDR3 has 17 amino acids. CDR1 is SGHTA and CDR2 is FQGTGA in the germline V gene. V lost 1 base to trimming and J lost 2 bases; unmatched junction nucleotides: 8.

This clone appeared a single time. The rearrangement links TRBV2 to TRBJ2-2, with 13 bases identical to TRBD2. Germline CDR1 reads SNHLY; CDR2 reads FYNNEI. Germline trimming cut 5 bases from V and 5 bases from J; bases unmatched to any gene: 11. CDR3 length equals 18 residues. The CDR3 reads CASSKLTSGRAGTGELFF. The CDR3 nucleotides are TGTGCCAGCAGTAAGCTTACTAGCGGGAGGGCCGGGACCGGGGAGCTGTTTTTT.

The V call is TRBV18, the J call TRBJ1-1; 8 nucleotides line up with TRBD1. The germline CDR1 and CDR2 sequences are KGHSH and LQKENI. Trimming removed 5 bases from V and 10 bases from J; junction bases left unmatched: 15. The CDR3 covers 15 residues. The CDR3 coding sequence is TGTGCCAGCTCATCATCTCAAACCGGACAGGGCGCAGCTTTCTTT. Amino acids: CASSSSQTGQGAAFF.

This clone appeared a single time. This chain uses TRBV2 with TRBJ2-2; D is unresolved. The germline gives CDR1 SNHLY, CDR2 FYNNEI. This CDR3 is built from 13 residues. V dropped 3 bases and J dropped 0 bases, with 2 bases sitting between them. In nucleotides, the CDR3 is TGTGCCAGCAGTGACGCGAACACCGGGGAGCTGTTTTTT. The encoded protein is CASSDANTGELFF. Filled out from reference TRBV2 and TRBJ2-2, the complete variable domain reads EPEVTQTPSHQVTQMGQEVILRCVPISNHLYFYWYRQILGQKVEFLVSFYNNEISEKSEIFDDQFSVERPDGSNFTLKIRSTKLEDSAMYFCASSDANTGELFFGEGSRLTVL.

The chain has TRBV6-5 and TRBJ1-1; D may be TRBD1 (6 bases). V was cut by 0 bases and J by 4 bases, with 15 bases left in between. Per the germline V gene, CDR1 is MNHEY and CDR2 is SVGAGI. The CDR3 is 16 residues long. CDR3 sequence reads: CASSYSVNRATTEAFF. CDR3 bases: TGTGCCAGCAGTTACTCGGTGAACAGGGCGACCACTGAAGCTTTCTTT.

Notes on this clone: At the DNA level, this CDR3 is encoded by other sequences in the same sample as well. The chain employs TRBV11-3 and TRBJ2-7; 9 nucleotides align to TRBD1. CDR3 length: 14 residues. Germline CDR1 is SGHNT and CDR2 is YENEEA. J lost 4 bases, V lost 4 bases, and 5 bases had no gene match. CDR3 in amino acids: CASSSGTGTYEQYF. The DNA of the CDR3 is TGTGCCAGCAGCTCCGGGACAGGGACTTACGAGCAGTACTTC.